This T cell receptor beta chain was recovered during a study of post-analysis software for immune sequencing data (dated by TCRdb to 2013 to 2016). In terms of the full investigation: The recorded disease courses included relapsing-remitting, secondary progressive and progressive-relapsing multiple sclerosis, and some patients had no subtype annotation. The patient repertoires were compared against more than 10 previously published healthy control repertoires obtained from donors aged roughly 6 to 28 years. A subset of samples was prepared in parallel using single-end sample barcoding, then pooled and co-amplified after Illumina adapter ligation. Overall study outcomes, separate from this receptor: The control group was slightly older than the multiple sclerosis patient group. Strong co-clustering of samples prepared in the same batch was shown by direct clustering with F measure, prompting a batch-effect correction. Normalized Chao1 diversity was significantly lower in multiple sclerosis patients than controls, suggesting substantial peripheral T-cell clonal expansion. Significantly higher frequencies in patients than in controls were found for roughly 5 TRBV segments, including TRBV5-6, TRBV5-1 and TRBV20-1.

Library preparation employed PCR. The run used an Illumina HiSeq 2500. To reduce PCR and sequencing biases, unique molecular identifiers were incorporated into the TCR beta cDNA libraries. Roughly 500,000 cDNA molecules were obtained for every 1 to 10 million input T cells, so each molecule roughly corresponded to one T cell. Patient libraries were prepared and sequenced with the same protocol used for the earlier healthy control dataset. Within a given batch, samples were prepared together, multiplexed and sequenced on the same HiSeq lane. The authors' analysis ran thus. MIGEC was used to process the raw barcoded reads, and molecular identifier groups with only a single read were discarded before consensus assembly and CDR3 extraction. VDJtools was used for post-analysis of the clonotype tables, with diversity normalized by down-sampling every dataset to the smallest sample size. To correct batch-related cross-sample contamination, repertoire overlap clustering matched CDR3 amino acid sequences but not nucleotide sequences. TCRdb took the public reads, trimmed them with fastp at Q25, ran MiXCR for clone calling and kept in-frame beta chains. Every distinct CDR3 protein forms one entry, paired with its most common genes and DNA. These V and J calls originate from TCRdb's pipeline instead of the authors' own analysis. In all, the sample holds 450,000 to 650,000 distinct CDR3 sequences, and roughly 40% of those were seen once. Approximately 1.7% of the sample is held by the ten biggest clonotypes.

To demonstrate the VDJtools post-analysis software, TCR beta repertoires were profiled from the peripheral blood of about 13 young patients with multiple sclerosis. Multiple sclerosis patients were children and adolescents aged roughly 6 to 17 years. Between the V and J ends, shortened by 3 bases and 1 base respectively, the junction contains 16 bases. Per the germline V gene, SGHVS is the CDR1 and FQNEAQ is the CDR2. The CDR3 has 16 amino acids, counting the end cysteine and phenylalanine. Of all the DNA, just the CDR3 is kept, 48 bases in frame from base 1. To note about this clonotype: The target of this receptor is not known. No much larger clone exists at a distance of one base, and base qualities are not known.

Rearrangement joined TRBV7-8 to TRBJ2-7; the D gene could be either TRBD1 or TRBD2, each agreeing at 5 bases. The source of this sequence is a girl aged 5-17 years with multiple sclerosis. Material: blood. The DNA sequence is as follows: TGTGCCAGCAGCTTGGCCGGGACGAAGGGTTCCTACGAGCAGTACTTC. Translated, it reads CASSLAGTKGSYEQYF.